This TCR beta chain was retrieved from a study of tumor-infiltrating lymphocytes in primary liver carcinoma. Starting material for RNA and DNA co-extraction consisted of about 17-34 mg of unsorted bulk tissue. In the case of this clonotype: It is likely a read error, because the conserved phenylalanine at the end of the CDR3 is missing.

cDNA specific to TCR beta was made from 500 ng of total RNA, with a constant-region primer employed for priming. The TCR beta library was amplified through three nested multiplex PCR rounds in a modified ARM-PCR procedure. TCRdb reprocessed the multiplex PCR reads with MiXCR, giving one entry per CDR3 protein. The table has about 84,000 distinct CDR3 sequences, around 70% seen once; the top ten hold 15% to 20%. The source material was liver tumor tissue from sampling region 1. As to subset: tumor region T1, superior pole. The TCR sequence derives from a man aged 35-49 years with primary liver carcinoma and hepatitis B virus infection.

The CDR3 loop reads CATVTSGFNEQFY. The CDR3, as DNA: TGTGCCACCGTGACTAGCGGTTTCAATGAGCAGTTCTAC. The gene calls are TRBV10-3 and TRBJ2-1; 9 positions agree with TRBD2. Losses at the gene ends were 10 bases for V and 6 bases for J; bases not matched to a gene: 7. The CDR3 runs 13 residues. Germline CDR1 ENHRY, CDR2 SYGVKD.